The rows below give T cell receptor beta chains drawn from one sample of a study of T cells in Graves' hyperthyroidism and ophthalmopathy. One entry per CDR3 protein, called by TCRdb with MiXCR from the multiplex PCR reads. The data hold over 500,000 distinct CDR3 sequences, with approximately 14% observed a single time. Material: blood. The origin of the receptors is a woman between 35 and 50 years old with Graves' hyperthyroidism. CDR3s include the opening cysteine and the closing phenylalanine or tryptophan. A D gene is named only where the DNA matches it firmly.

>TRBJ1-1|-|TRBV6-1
CASSEKSLNTEAFF
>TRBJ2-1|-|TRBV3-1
CASSLRGSRNEQFF
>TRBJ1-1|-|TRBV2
CASSVQGGGGTEAFF
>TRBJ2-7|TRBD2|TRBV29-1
CSVETSGRYEQYF
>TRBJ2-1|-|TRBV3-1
CASSPIKRVNEQFF
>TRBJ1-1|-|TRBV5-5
CASSLGSGGSEAFF
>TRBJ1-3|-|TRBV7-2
CASSPRQPSGNTIYF
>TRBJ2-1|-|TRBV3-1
CASSSRPSYNEQFF
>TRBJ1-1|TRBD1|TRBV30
CAWRPTGNYLGAEAFF
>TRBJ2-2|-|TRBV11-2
CASSLEAQGNTGELFF
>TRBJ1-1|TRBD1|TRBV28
CASSPQEAGGHTEAFF
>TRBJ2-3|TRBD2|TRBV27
CASSLGLAGVRADTQYF
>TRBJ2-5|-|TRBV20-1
CSAKGANSIQETQYF
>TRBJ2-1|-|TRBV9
CASSRDRRNEQFF
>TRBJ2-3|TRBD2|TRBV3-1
CASSPALGLAGGDTQYF
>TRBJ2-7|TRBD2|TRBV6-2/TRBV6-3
CASSSGGGGQVRRTSGYYEQYF
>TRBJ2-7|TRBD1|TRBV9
CASSPSPGQAYEQYF
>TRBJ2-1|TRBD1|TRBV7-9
CASSLTTGRISYNEQFF
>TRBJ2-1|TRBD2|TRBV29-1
CSVAYSGATNEQFF
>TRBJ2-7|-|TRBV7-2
CASSSDYSSYEQYF
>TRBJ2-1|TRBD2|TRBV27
CASSSFGGSPYNEQFF
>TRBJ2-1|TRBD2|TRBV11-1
CASSRTSGGDSEQFF
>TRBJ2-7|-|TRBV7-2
CASSLVSAEQYF
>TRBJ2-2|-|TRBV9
CASSAEGGAGTGELFF